A selection of T cell receptor beta chains follows, all from one sample in a study of post-analysis software for immune sequencing data. TCRdb re-derived calls from the PCR reads in MiXCR, one entry per CDR3 protein. The repertoire holds hundreds of thousands of distinct CDR3 sequences, with around a third as singletons. The sample taken for sequencing was blood. The receptors shown here come from a girl aged 5-17 years with multiple sclerosis. CDR3s include the opening cysteine and the closing phenylalanine or tryptophan. D genes are given only for firm matches. The size field is filled for only some rows; it gives once, few, many or a size class.

V: TRBV6-1
J: TRBJ2-7
D: TRBD2
size: -
length: 15
DNA: TGTGCCAGCAGTGAAGGTAGCGGGGGATCCTACGAGCAGTACTTC
CDR3: CASSEGSGGSYEQYF

V: TRBV20-1
J: TRBJ2-4
D: TRBD1
size: many
length: 11
DNA: TGCAGTGCTAGACAGGGGGACATTCAGTACTTC
CDR3: CSARQGDIQYF

V: TRBV6-1
J: TRBJ2-7
D: -
size: many
length: 15
DNA: TGTGCCAGCAGTGCTTCCCGGGACGGATCCTACGAGCAGTACTTC
CDR3: CASSASRDGSYEQYF

V: TRBV7-9
J: TRBJ1-5
D: -
size: -
length: 15
DNA: TGTGCCAGCAGCTTAGATGCCGGAGGAGATCAGCCCCAGCATTTT
CDR3: CASSLDAGGDQPQHF

V: TRBV28
J: TRBJ2-4
D: TRBD2
size: -
length: 16
DNA: TGTGCCAGCAGTCCGTGGACTAGCCCCGTCCCGGACATTCAGTACTTC
CDR3: CASSPWTSPVPDIQYF

V: TRBV5-1
J: TRBJ2-1
D: -
size: few
length: 15
DNA: TGCGCCAGCAGCTTAGGAGAAGCCCTCAACAATGAGCAGTTCTTC
CDR3: CASSLGEALNNEQFF

V: TRBV4-2
J: TRBJ2-7
D: -
size: -
length: 17
DNA: TGTGCCAGCAGCCAAGATGAGAATCGGCGGGCTGACCAAGAGCAGTACTTC
CDR3: CASSQDENRRADQEQYF

V: TRBV5-4
J: TRBJ1-1
D: TRBD1
size: -
length: 16
DNA: TGTGCCAGCAGCCCCCAGGGGGGCGCAGTGGACACTGAAGCTTTCTTT
CDR3: CASSPQGGAVDTEAFF

V: TRBV7-2
J: TRBJ2-1
D: -
size: -
length: 12
DNA: TGTGCCAGCAGCTTAGATTCGAGTGAGCAGTTCTTC
CDR3: CASSLDSSEQFF

V: TRBV29-1
J: TRBJ2-1
D: -
size: -
length: 13
DNA: TGCAGCGTTGCACCGAAACTATACAATGAGCAGTTCTTC
CDR3: CSVAPKLYNEQFF

V: TRBV7-2
J: TRBJ1-1
D: -
size: -
length: 13
DNA: TGTGCCAGCAGCCTCACATCTGGGAGTGAAGCTTTCTTT
CDR3: CASSLTSGSEAFF

V: TRBV27
J: TRBJ1-2
D: -
size: few
length: 15
DNA: TGTGCCAGCAGTTGGAGGGCTTGGGGAGGGTATGGCTACACCTTC
CDR3: CASSWRAWGGYGYTF

V: TRBV12-3/TRBV12-4
J: TRBJ1-5
D: -
size: few
length: 13
DNA: TGTGCCAGCAGGGGCTCGAGCAATCAGCCCCAGCATTTT
CDR3: CASRGSSNQPQHF

V: TRBV3-1
J: TRBJ2-5
D: TRBD1
size: few
length: 14
DNA: TGTGCCAGCAGCCCCAACGACAGGGAAGAGACCCAGTACTTC
CDR3: CASSPNDREETQYF